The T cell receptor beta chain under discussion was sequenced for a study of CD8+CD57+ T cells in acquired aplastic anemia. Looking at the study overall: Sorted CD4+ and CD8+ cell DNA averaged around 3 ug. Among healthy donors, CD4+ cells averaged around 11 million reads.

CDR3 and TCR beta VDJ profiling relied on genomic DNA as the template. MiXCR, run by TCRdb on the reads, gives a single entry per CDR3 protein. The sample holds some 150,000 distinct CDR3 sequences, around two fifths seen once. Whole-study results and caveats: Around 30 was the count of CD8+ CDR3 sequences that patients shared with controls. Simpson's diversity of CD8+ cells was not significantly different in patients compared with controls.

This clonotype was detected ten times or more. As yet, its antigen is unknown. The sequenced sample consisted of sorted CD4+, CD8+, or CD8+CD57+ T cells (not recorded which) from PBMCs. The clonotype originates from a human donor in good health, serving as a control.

CDR3 sequence reads: CASSQSRQARGYGYTF. The CDR3 bases are TGTGCCAGCAGCCAATCCCGGCAGGCACGGGGCTATGGCTACACCTTC. V gene TRBV16 combines with J gene TRBJ1-2; D unclear. V was trimmed by 0 bases and J by 4 bases, leaving 15 bases between them. CDR1 KGHSY and CDR2 FQNENV come from the germline V gene. This CDR3 comprises 16 residues.